These 30 T cell receptor beta chains share one sample of origin, sequenced in a study of shared clonotypes between healthy human individuals. Measured with immunoSEQ multiplex PCR; TCRdb has only the in-frame clones, and not every one. The sample yields around 700,000 clones, about 90% seen once. As defined, naive CD8 cells were CD45RO-negative and positively selected for CCR7, with terminally differentiated effector memory CD45RA+ cells excluded. Sequences were obtained from naive CD8+ T cells sorted from blood. Receptors were obtained from a man younger than 40 in good health.

Regarding this clone: The sample holds other DNA sequences that translate to the same CDR3. V usage is TRBV27 and J usage is TRBJ1-2; no clear D gene. The CDR3 covers 13 residues. V was pared by 0 bases and J by 2 bases, with 4 bases between. CDR1 is MNHEY and CDR2 is SMNVEV in the germline V gene (reference sequence). The chain's CDR3 is CASSLSPNYGYTF. DNA of the CDR3: TGTGCCAGCAGTTTATCGCCGAACTATGGCTACACCTTC.

The gene calls are TRBV29-1 and TRBJ2-3; 7 nucleotides match TRBD2. V dropped 3 bases and J dropped 0; count of bases not matched to a gene: 18. Germline values: CDR1 SQVTM, CDR2 ANQGSEA. The CDR3 extends over 19 amino acids. As DNA, the CDR3 is TGCAGCGTTGAGGGTGCAGGTTTAGCGGGTCGTGCTAGCACAGATACGCAGTATTTT. Its translation is CSVEGAGLAGRASTDTQYF.

J is TRBJ2-7 and V is TRBV4-1; no clear D gene. V was pared by 4 bases and J by 4 bases, with 14 bases between. The CDR3 covers 14 residues. Germline loops: CDR1 MGHRA, CDR2 YSYEKL. The CDR3: CASSPLDSEYEQYF. For the CDR3, the DNA is TGCGCCAGCAGCCCGCTGGATTCGGAATACGAGCAGTACTTC.

The V call is TRBV19, the J call TRBJ2-5, with a possible D match to TRBD2 (5 bases). The CDR3 has 15 amino acids. Per germline, CDR1 LNHDA and CDR2 SQIVND (reference sequence). Between the trimmed V and J ends, which lost 3 bases and 4 bases, there was a span of 15 bases. CDR3 amino acids: CASSMGSGWGETQYF. The CDR3 nucleotides read TGTGCCAGTAGTATGGGAAGCGGATGGGGAGAGACCCAGTACTTC.

V and J are TRBV7-9 and TRBJ2-3; D gene unclear. The germline gives CDR1 SEHNR, CDR2 FQNEAQ (reference sequence). V lost 1 base and J lost 1, with 9 bases in between. The CDR3 has 15 residues. The CDR3, as DNA: TGTGCCAGCAGCTTAGGGGATCTCGGCACAGATACGCAGTATTTT. It is translated as CASSLGDLGTDTQYF.

This clone is a singleton in its sample. This chain links TRBV7-9 with TRBJ2-3; no firm D call. Germline CDR1 is SEHNR and CDR2 is FQNEAQ (reference sequence). The CDR3 is 12 residues long. Between the trimmed V and J ends, which lost 1 base and 10 bases, there was a span of 9 bases. The CDR3 DNA sequence: TGTGCCAGCAGCTTAGGATCCGACTCGCAGTATTTT. As protein: CASSLGSDSQYF.

This sequence joins TRBV7-9 and TRBJ2-1; 9 bases match TRBD2. Germline CDR1 reads SEHNR; CDR2 reads FQNEAQ (reference sequence). The ends lost 0 bases at V and 7 bases at J; junction bases unmatched: 4. The CDR3 is 15 amino acids. CDR3 bases: TGTGCCAGCAGCTTAGCTAGCGGGAGAAGTAATGAGCAGTTCTTC. This encodes CASSLASGRSNEQFF.

The chain links TRBV5-6 to TRBJ1-5; no definite D call. The germline V and J ends were trimmed by 1 base and 4 bases, with 6 bases remaining between them. CDR3 length equals 13 residues. Germline V gene lookup returns CDR1 SGHDT and CDR2 YYEEEE. CDR3 residues: CASSLLGNQPQHF. The CDR3 DNA is TGTGCCAGCAGCTTGTTAGGGAATCAGCCCCAGCATTTT.

The rearrangement joins TRBV11-2 to TRBJ2-1, with 10 bases aligning to TRBD2. Germline V gene lookup returns CDR1 SGHAT and CDR2 FQNNGV. Unmatched junction bases numbered 6, after V lost 1 base and J lost 3 bases. The CDR3 totals 17 residues. In DNA form, the CDR3 reads TGTGCCAGCAGCTTAGGTAGTAGCGGGAGGTACTACAATGAGCAGTTCTTC. Protein: CASSLGSSGRYYNEQFF.

The chain is built from TRBV28 and TRBJ2-5; the D gene is possibly TRBD2 (5 bases). Trimming stripped 1 base from V and 5 bases from J, with 11 bases between. In germline, CDR1 is MDHEN, CDR2 SYDVKM. CDR3 length: 14 amino acids. DNA of the CDR3: TGTGCCAGCAGTTTATTTGACGGGATGGAGACCCAGTACTTC. Translating gives CASSLFDGMETQYF.

The V call is TRBV7-2, the J call TRBJ1-5; the D gene is possibly TRBD1 (5 bases). V lost 5 bases to trimming and J lost 0 bases, with 14 bases between them. The CDR3 is made up of 16 amino acids. CDR1 is SGHTA, CDR2 FQGNSA, per germline. The CDR3 bases are TGTGCCAGCAGCGCAGACAGTCGAGATAGCAATCAGCCCCAGCATTTT. Protein: CASSADSRDSNQPQHF.

J is TRBJ2-7 and V is TRBV28, with 8 bases fitting TRBD1. The CDR3 totals 13 residues. V dropped 5 bases and J dropped 5; count of bases not matched to a gene: 5. Germline V lookup: CDR1 MDHEN, CDR2 SYDVKM. Written as DNA, the CDR3 is TGTGCCAGCAGTCCACAGGGGGAGGACGAGCAGTACTTC. Its protein product is CASSPQGEDEQYF. The entire variable domain, with the rest obtained from reference TRBV28 and TRBJ2-7, is as follows: DVKVTQSSRYLVKRTGEKVFLECVQDMDHENMFWYRQDPGLGLRLIYFSYDVKMKEKGDIPEGYSVSREKKERFSLILESASTNQTSMYLCASSPQGEDEQYFGPGTRLTVT.

The rearrangement links TRBV7-6 to TRBJ2-7; 7 positions agree with TRBD1. Germline V gene data show CDR1 as SGHVS and CDR2 as FNYEAQ. This CDR3 has 14 amino acids. V gave up 5 bases and J gave up 7 bases; unmatched junction bases: 11. For the CDR3, the DNA is TGTGCCAGCAGCCTGAGACAGGGTGGGGAGGAGCAGTACTTC. Amino acids: CASSLRQGGEEQYF.

Only a few counts were recorded for this clone. The chain combines TRBV30 with TRBJ2-5; no clear D gene. The germline CDR1 and CDR2 sequences are GTSNPN and SVGIG (reference sequence). This CDR3 contains 14 residues. V was trimmed by 0 bases and J by 1 base, leaving 9 bases between them. CDR3 coding DNA: TGTGCCTGGAGTGTAAGACGGGTCCAAGAGACCCAGTACTTC. Its translation: CAWSVRRVQETQYF.

This chain links TRBV27 with TRBJ1-1; D is unresolved. CDR1 is MNHEY and CDR2 is SMNVEV in the germline V gene (reference sequence). This CDR3 contains 13 residues. V was pared by 3 bases and J by 4 bases, with 9 bases between. CDR3 bases: TGTGCCAGCAGTTTGTATTTAGGCACTGAAGCTTTCTTT. Translated: CASSLYLGTEAFF.

This clone has a single count. The chain has TRBV7-9 and TRBJ1-1; D gene ambiguous. V shed 1 base and J shed 4 bases, with 22 bases lying between them. Germline values: CDR1 SEHNR, CDR2 FQNEAQ (reference sequence). The CDR3 runs 18 residues. CDR3 nucleotide sequence: TGTGCCAGCAGCTTAGGATGGCCAGAATCAAACCTCGGCACTGAAGCTTTCTTT. Protein sequence: CASSLGWPESNLGTEAFF.

The chain combines TRBV7-9 with TRBJ1-4; D might be TRBD1 (6 bases). V lost 7 bases and J 8 bases, leaving 20 bases between the germline ends. The CDR3 contains 15 residues. Germline values: CDR1 SEHNR, CDR2 FQNEAQ (reference sequence). CDR3 nucleotides: TGTGCCAGCACCGAAGGCACACAGGGCGGCGAAAAACTGTTTTTT. Translated, it gives CASTEGTQGGEKLFF.

The rearrangement uses TRBV15 and TRBJ2-2; TRBD2 matches at 10 bases. Germline V lookup: CDR1 LNHNV, CDR2 YYDKDF (reference sequence). Losses at the gene ends were 5 bases for V and 5 bases for J; bases not matched to a gene: 11. The CDR3 length is 17 residues. The CDR3 here is CATSALAGNLRTGELFF. CDR3 DNA sequence: TGTGCCACCAGCGCACTAGCGGGAAATTTGAGGACCGGGGAGCTGTTTTTT.

The chain couples TRBV19 to TRBJ2-5; 15 positions match TRBD2. Germline V gives CDR1 LNHDA, CDR2 SQIVND (reference sequence). V dropped 7 bases and J dropped 4; count of bases not matched to a gene: 4. This CDR3 is 15 amino acids long. CDR3 nucleotide sequence: TGTGCCAGTATCGGACTAGCGGGAGGGCTAGAGACCCAGTACTTC. Protein product: CASIGLAGGLETQYF.

The chain uses TRBV13 and TRBJ2-1, with TRBD2 matching 9 bases. The CDR3 runs 16 residues. J gave up 5 bases and V 0 bases, and 5 bases lay outside the gene matches. The V gene's germline CDR1 is PRHDT and CDR2 FYEKMQ (reference sequence). The CDR3, as DNA: TGTGCCAGCAGCTTAGGAACGGGACTAGCTAACAATGAGCAGTTCTTC. Amino acids: CASSLGTGLANNEQFF.

CDR3 residues: CASGENTQYF. The CDR3 DNA reads as TGTGCCAGCGGGGAAAATACGCAGTATTTT. V is TRBV6-5 and J is TRBJ2-3; D is ambiguous. With 8 bases removed from V and 7 bases from J, the gap between germline ends came to 7 bases. CDR1 is MNHEY, CDR2 SVGAGI, per germline. The CDR3 runs 10 residues.

On this clone itself: This sample includes further DNA sequences coding for the same CDR3. This chain joins TRBV27 and TRBJ2-1, with 7 bases fitting TRBD2. The J segment lost 7 bases and the V segment lost 6 bases, leaving 3 bases of the junction unmatched. Germline values: CDR1 MNHEY, CDR2 SMNVEV (reference sequence). The CDR3 covers 12 residues. CDR3 loop: CASRVGLNEQFF. DNA for the CDR3: TGTGCCAGCAGAGTGGGACTAAATGAGCAGTTCTTC.

The rearrangement joins TRBV19 to TRBJ2-1; possibly TRBD2 for D (5 bases). The CDR3 contains 16 residues. The germline gives CDR1 LNHDA, CDR2 SQIVND (reference sequence). V lost 3 bases and J 7 bases, leaving 19 bases between the germline ends. CDR3 sequence reads: CASSIGNIAPMNEQFF. CDR3 coding DNA: TGTGCCAGTAGTATCGGAAACATAGCGCCTATGAATGAGCAGTTCTTC.

This chain connects TRBV10-1 to TRBJ2-3; TRBD2 might be the D (6 bases). The germline V gene encodes CDR1 WNHNN and CDR2 SYGVQD (reference sequence). With 5 bases removed from V and 0 bases from J, the gap between germline ends came to 18 bases. This CDR3 has 17 amino acids. The CDR3 nucleotides read TGCGCCAGCAGTCCCGCCCCGAGCGGGTTGAGCACAGATACGCAGTATTTT. Its protein is CASSPAPSGLSTDTQYF.

The chain combines TRBV7-6 with TRBJ1-5; TRBD1 is a possible D gene (5 bases). Germline V gene data show CDR1 as SGHVS and CDR2 as FNYEAQ. CDR3 size: 15 residues. The V end was cut by 1 base, the J end by 8 bases, with 15 bases between. The CDR3 DNA follows: TGTGCCAGCAGCTTAGGGGGGAGGGTTTCGGAGCCCCAGCATTTT. This translates into CASSLGGRVSEPQHF.

J is TRBJ2-5 and V is TRBV2, with 7 bases that match TRBD1. V gave up 10 bases and J gave up 2 bases; unmatched junction bases: 10. The CDR3 runs 14 residues. Germline V gene lookup returns CDR1 SNHLY and CDR2 FYNNEI. Here the CDR3 reads CAIYRDREQETQYF. CDR3 sequence (DNA): TGTGCCATCTACCGGGACAGAGAACAAGAGACCCAGTACTTC.

Of note for this clone: The same CDR3 can be traced to other DNA sequences in this sample. This chain connects TRBV9 to TRBJ1-1; D not resolved. Trimming pared 0 bases from V and 2 bases from J, leaving 11 bases between. The CDR3 extends over 15 amino acids. CDR1 is SGDLS and CDR2 is YYNGEE in the germline V gene. In DNA, the CDR3 is TGTGCCAGCAGCGTAGCCCCAGGAATAAACACTGAAGCTTTCTTT. Amino acids: CASSVAPGINTEAFF. Based on the CDR3 plus reference TRBV9 and TRBJ1-1, the full variable domain is DSGVTQTPKHLITATGQRVTLRCSPRSGDLSVYWYQQSLDQGLQFLIQYYNGEERAKGNILERFSAQQFPDLHSELNLSSLELGDSALYFCASSVAPGINTEAFFGQGTRLTVV.

There are a few counts of this clone. V and J are TRBV30 and TRBJ2-7, with D hard to call. Germline V gene sequence: CDR1 GTSNPN, CDR2 SVGIG (reference sequence). The germline V and J ends were trimmed by 2 bases and 2 bases, with 13 bases remaining between them. The CDR3 is 14 amino acids. The CDR3 bases are TGTGCCTGGAGTTCAAGGACCCTTCCCTACGAGCAGTACTTC. The encoded protein is CAWSSRTLPYEQYF.

The chain carries TRBV28 and TRBJ2-3; TRBD1 matches 7 bases. Germline V gene lookup returns CDR1 MDHEN and CDR2 SYDVKM. Trimming removed 6 bases from V and 4 bases from J; junction bases left unmatched: 10. There are 15 residues in the CDR3. CDR3 sequence reads: CASSLGDSGADTQYF. The CDR3, as DNA: TGTGCCAGCAGCTTGGGGGACAGCGGCGCAGATACGCAGTATTTT.

V usage is TRBV6-1 and J usage is TRBJ1-5; D might be TRBD1 (6 bases). Germline lookup yields CDR1 MNHNS and CDR2 SASEGT. The ends were cut back, 7 bases at V and 3 bases at J, with 16 bases in the middle. This CDR3 spans 15 amino acids. The CDR3 DNA reads TGTGCCAGCAATGGGCAGGGGAAAATCAATCAGCCCCAGCATTTT. Its translation is CASNGQGKINQPQHF.